These 30 T cell receptor beta chains were all obtained from the same sample, sequenced in a study of blood T cell repertoires in COVID-19. The method was immunoSEQ multiplex PCR; TCRdb's version includes in-frame clones alone and lacks a portion of them. The sample holds some 160,000 clones, roughly four fifths seen once. Sample: peripheral blood. Every receptor here comes from a human donor in a cohort sampled during active COVID-19.

This clone was observed a few times. The J gene is TRBJ2-7, the V gene TRBV5-1; 7 bases line up with TRBD1. The CDR3 spans 13 residues. V trimming: 4 bases; J trimming: 5 bases; junction bases outside the gene matches: 6. From germline, CDR1 is SGHRS and CDR2 YFSETQ. The CDR3 DNA sequence: TGCGCCAGCAGCCCGGACAGGCTGGACGAGCAGTACTTC. It yields the protein CASSPDRLDEQYF.

This chain uses TRBV2 with TRBJ1-1; D remains unclear. V dropped 8 bases and J dropped 1 base, with 5 bases sitting between them. The germline CDR1 and CDR2 sequences are SNHLY and FYNNEI. The CDR3 totals 11 residues. CDR3 nucleotides: TGTGCCAGCTACAGGAACACTGAAGCTTTCTTT. Amino acid sequence: CASYRNTEAFF.

This clone was counted only a few times. V is TRBV9 and J is TRBJ1-2, with a tentative D call TRBD1 (6 bases). The CDR3 length is 15 residues. V dropped 3 bases and J dropped 1 base, with 13 bases sitting between them. In germline, CDR1 is SGDLS, CDR2 YYNGEE. CDR3 sequence reads: CASSAGQSLNYGYTF. In nucleotides, the CDR3 is TGTGCCAGCAGCGCAGGACAGAGCCTTAACTATGGCTACACCTTC.

The V call is TRBV4-1, the J call TRBJ2-5; 7 bases fit TRBD2. The length of the CDR3 is 15 residues. CDR1 MGHRA and CDR2 YSYEKL come from the germline V gene. Unmatched junction bases numbered 4, after V lost 0 bases and J lost 3 bases. CDR3 protein: CASSQEGREKETQYF. The CDR3 DNA is TGCGCCAGCAGCCAAGAAGGGCGGGAGAAAGAGACCCAGTACTTC.

The chain links TRBV6-5 to TRBJ2-1, with 8 bases that match TRBD1. J lost 7 bases, V lost 6 bases, and 8 bases had no gene match. CDR1 is MNHEY, CDR2 SVGAGI, per germline. The length of the CDR3 is 14 residues. CDR3 in DNA: TGTGCCAGCAGCGGCAGGGGGCTAGGTAATGAGCAGTTCTTC. Amino acid sequence: CASSGRGLGNEQFF.

In its sample, this clone was seen many times. The J gene is TRBJ2-7, the V gene TRBV11-2, with 12 bases that match TRBD2. CDR1 and CDR2 from the germline V gene are SGHAT and FQNNGV. The CDR3 consists of 15 residues. The J segment lost 2 bases and the V segment lost 3 bases, leaving 2 bases of the junction unmatched. CDR3 DNA: TGTGCCAGCAGCTTGACTAGCGGGGGACCCTACGAGCAGTACTTC. This encodes CASSLTSGGPYEQYF.

This sequence joins TRBV5-6 and TRBJ1-2, with 7 nucleotides matching TRBD1. CDR1 and CDR2 from the germline V gene are SGHDT and YYEEEE. This CDR3 region has 15 residues. The J segment lost 6 bases and the V segment lost 0 bases, leaving 8 bases of the junction unmatched. CDR3 sequence reads: CASSLVQLQGDGYTF. As DNA, the CDR3 is TGTGCCAGCAGCTTGGTCCAGCTTCAGGGGGATGGCTACACCTTC.

The chain combines TRBV11-3 with TRBJ2-7; TRBD1 might be the D (6 bases). CDR1 and CDR2 (germline): SGHNT, YENEEA. V gave up 11 bases and J gave up 6 bases, with 14 bases separating them. This CDR3 spans 11 amino acids. The CDR3 reads CAGSQGSEQYF. As DNA, the CDR3 is TGTGCCGGGTCACAGGGCAGCGAGCAGTACTTC.

The chain is built from TRBV3-1 (or the pseudogene TRBV3-2) and TRBJ1-3; D is possibly TRBD1 (5 bases). V lost 1 base and J 0 bases, leaving 7 bases between the germline ends. The length of the CDR3 is 15 residues. Looked up from germline, CDR1 is LGHDT and CDR2 is YNNKEL (reference sequence). CDR3 sequence reads: CASSQGQSSGNTIYF. In nucleotides, the CDR3 is TGTGCCAGCAGCCAAGGACAGAGCTCTGGAAACACCATATATTTT.

The genes are TRBV3-1 (or the pseudogene TRBV3-2) and TRBJ2-7, with 7 bases fitting TRBD2. The CDR3 covers 14 residues. After removal of 0 bases from V and 5 bases from J, the junction contained 4 bases not matched to a gene. Germline assignment: CDR1 LGHDT and CDR2 YNNKEL (reference sequence). CDR3 residues: CASSQDWGGNEQYF. Here the CDR3 DNA reads TGTGCCAGCAGCCAAGATTGGGGAGGGAACGAGCAGTACTTC.

This clone was counted between two and nine times. V is TRBV7-9 and J is TRBJ2-6; 9 positions agree with TRBD2. The CDR3 contains 17 residues. Germline CDR1 and CDR2: SEHNR and FQNEAQ (reference sequence). The V gene end was trimmed by 5 bases and the J gene end by 2 bases; junction bases not matched to a gene: 7. The CDR3 DNA sequence: TGTGCCAGCAGCCCCCGTTTAGCGGGAGCTGGGGCCAACGTCCTGACTTTC. It translates to CASSPRLAGAGANVLTF.

The chain is built from TRBV5-1 and TRBJ1-6; no clear D. Germline V gene sequence: CDR1 SGHRS, CDR2 YFSETQ. The V and J ends lost 2 bases and 8 bases respectively, with 5 bases between them. This CDR3 spans 12 amino acids. The CDR3 DNA reads as TGCGCCAGCAGCTTTCCGGATTCACCCCTCCACTTT. It encodes CASSFPDSPLHF.

The genes are TRBV7-2 and TRBJ2-7, with 12 bases that match TRBD2. V was clipped by 5 bases and J by 2 bases; unmatched bases: 4. The CDR3 extends over 15 amino acids. Germline V lookup: CDR1 SGHTA, CDR2 FQGNSA. CDR3 DNA: TGTGCCAGCAGCCACCTAGCGGGAGGGCCCTACGAGCAGTACTTC. Its protein is CASSHLAGGPYEQYF.

The chain links TRBV7-2 to TRBJ2-3; D may be TRBD2 (7 bases). CDR3 length: 14 residues. Deletions cut 1 base from V and 6 bases from J, with 11 bases between. Germline V lookup: CDR1 SGHTA, CDR2 FQGNSA. CDR3: CASSLEGGRDTQYF. CDR3 DNA sequence: TGTGCCAGCAGCTTAGAGGGGGGGCGCGATACGCAGTATTTT.

J is TRBJ1-1 and V is TRBV7-3; D perhaps matches TRBD1 (6 bases). This CDR3 is built from 15 residues. CDR1 is SGHTA and CDR2 is FQGTGA in the germline V gene. V was cut by 2 bases and J by 1 base, with 11 bases left in between. For the CDR3, the DNA is TGTGCCAGCAGCTTAGGACAGATCCAGAACACTGAAGCTTTCTTT. It specifies CASSLGQIQNTEAFF.

This clone was recorded a few times. The genes are TRBV27 and TRBJ1-5; D is uncertain. The CDR3 is made up of 13 amino acids. With 4 bases removed from V and 0 bases from J, the gap between germline ends came to 4 bases. Germline V lookup: CDR1 MNHEY, CDR2 SMNVEV (reference sequence). CDR3 in DNA: TGTGCCAGCAGTTCCAGTAGCAATCAGCCCCAGCATTTT. Translation gives CASSSSSNQPQHF.

The rearrangement links TRBV7-3 to TRBJ2-3; 7 bases align to TRBD1. This CDR3 comprises 15 residues. Germline-derived CDR1 and CDR2 are SGHTA and FQGTGA. V gave up 3 bases and J gave up 2 bases; unmatched junction bases: 5. CDR3 nucleotide sequence: TGTGCCAGCAGCTTGGGACAGCTAATCACAGATACGCAGTATTTT. Protein product: CASSLGQLITDTQYF.

The CDR3 is CASRPDRVRGGDGYTF. The CDR3 DNA sequence: TGTGCCAGCAGACCGGACAGGGTCCGAGGAGGTGATGGCTACACCTTC. The V and J genes are TRBV27 and TRBJ1-2; 8 nucleotides agree with TRBD1. Germline V gene data show CDR1 as MNHEY and CDR2 as SMNVEV (reference sequence). The CDR3 runs 16 residues. With 6 bases clipped from V and 6 bases from J, the junction kept 15 bases outside the gene matches.

CDR3 in DNA: TGTGCCAGCAGTGTTGAGGACAGTAGTTTCTCTGGGGCCAACGTCCTGACTTTC. Protein product: CASSVEDSSFSGANVLTF. V and J are TRBV2 and TRBJ2-6, with D perhaps TRBD1 (6 bases). The CDR3 is 18 residues long. V was shortened by 4 bases and J by 0 bases, with 16 bases between the two germline ends. Germline V CDR1 and CDR2: SNHLY, FYNNEI.

As to this clone: The same CDR3 is also encoded by other DNA sequences in this sample. This chain's CDR3 is CASSVGGSSYEQYF. CDR3 DNA sequence: TGTGCCAGCAGCGTAGGTGGGAGCTCCTACGAGCAGTACTTC. The V call is TRBV9, the J call TRBJ2-7, with D possibly matching TRBD2 (5 bases). Between the trimmed V and J ends, which lost 0 bases and 0 bases, there was a span of 7 bases. This CDR3 spans 14 amino acids. Germline CDR1 is SGDLS and CDR2 is YYNGEE.

Concerning this clone itself: The sample holds other DNA sequences that translate to the same CDR3. V usage is TRBV10-1 and J usage is TRBJ1-1, with D maybe TRBD1 (5 bases). The V end was cut by 2 bases, the J end by 5 bases, with 12 bases between. This CDR3 spans 14 amino acids. CDR1 is WNHNN and CDR2 is SYGVQD in the germline V gene (reference sequence). CDR3 in DNA: TGCGCCAGCAGTGAGGGAAGGGGAGGTACTGAAGCTTTCTTT. This sequence encodes CASSEGRGGTEAFF.

The CDR3 nucleotides read TGCGCCAGCTCACTAGCGGGAGGGTACGAGCAGTACTTC. It encodes CASSLAGGYEQYF. The chain combines TRBV10-1 with TRBJ2-7; 13 bases are shared with TRBD2. V dropped 8 bases and J dropped 4; count of bases not matched to a gene: 2. Per germline, CDR1 WNHNN and CDR2 SYGVQD (reference sequence). This CDR3 region has 13 residues.

The rearrangement links TRBV20-1 to TRBJ2-3; TRBD2 matches at 8 bases. Per germline, CDR1 DFQATT and CDR2 SNEGSKA (reference sequence). The CDR3 extends over 14 amino acids. Germline trimming cut 3 bases from V and 2 bases from J; bases unmatched to any gene: 4. This chain's CDR3 is CSASQGLATDTQYF. CDR3 DNA: TGCAGTGCTAGTCAAGGACTAGCCACAGATACGCAGTATTTT.

This chain connects TRBV15 to TRBJ2-3; D perhaps matches TRBD2 (6 bases). The germline gives CDR1 LNHNV, CDR2 YYDKDF (reference sequence). The CDR3 has 16 amino acids. The V end was cut by 0 bases, the J end by 1 base, with 11 bases between. CDR3 sequence: CATSRDGGAGTDTQYF. DNA of the CDR3: TGTGCCACCAGCAGAGACGGGGGAGCGGGCACAGATACGCAGTATTTT.

CDR3 sequence: CASSLLSGRNEQFF. In nucleotides, the CDR3 is TGTGCCAGCAGCTTGCTTAGCGGGAGAAATGAGCAGTTCTTC. The J gene is TRBJ2-1, the V gene TRBV5-4, with TRBD2 matching 9 bases. Germline V gene data show CDR1 as SGHNT and CDR2 as YYREEE (reference sequence). The CDR3 is made up of 14 amino acids. Trimming cost V 1 base and J 7 bases; bases outside gene matches: 3.

The genes are TRBV27 and TRBJ2-7, with D possibly being TRBD2 (5 bases). The CDR3 spans 13 residues. The V end was cut by 7 bases, the J end by 3 bases, with 13 bases between. Germline CDR1 MNHEY, CDR2 SMNVEV (reference sequence). The CDR3 reads CASNGRTYYEQYF. The CDR3 region has the DNA TGTGCCAGCAATGGTAGGACTTACTACGAGCAGTACTTC.

This chain links TRBV9 with TRBJ2-7, with 7 bases identical to TRBD2. This CDR3 is built from 14 residues. The trim removed 0 bases at V and 6 bases at J, leaving 6 bases unmatched. In germline, CDR1 is SGDLS, CDR2 YYNGEE. In nucleotides, the CDR3 is TGTGCCAGCAGCGTAGGGCTAGCGGAGGGCGAGCAGTACTTC. Protein: CASSVGLAEGEQYF.

This sequence joins TRBV27 and TRBJ1-2, with 8 bases lining up with TRBD1. The V and J ends lost 4 bases and 3 bases, in that order; junction bases with no gene match: 1. The CDR3 is 13 amino acids. In germline, CDR1 is MNHEY, CDR2 SMNVEV (reference sequence). CDR3 nucleotide sequence: TGTGCCAGCAGTTGGGGACAGGACTATGGCTACACCTTC. The encoded protein is CASSWGQDYGYTF.

This chain connects TRBV5-1 to TRBJ1-1; a possible D gene is TRBD1 (6 bases). CDR1 SGHRS and CDR2 YFSETQ come from the germline V gene. The CDR3 loop spans 15 amino acids. Trimming shortened V by 4 bases and J by 0 bases, and 13 bases separated the two germline ends. In nucleotides, the CDR3 is TGCGCCAGCAGCCCCCGGACAGAATTGAACACTGAAGCTTTCTTT. Translating it yields CASSPRTELNTEAFF.

The rearrangement joins TRBV6-2 or TRBV6-3 to TRBJ2-3; 13 positions match TRBD2. The CDR3 length is 18 residues. Germline-derived CDR1 and CDR2 are MNHEY and SVGEGT. The V and J ends lost 0 bases and 1 base, in that order; junction bases with no gene match: 4. CDR3 sequence (DNA): TGTGCCAGCAGTTACTCCTCTACTAGCGGGGGGGGCACAGATACGCAGTATTTT. Its protein product is CASSYSSTSGGGTDTQYF.